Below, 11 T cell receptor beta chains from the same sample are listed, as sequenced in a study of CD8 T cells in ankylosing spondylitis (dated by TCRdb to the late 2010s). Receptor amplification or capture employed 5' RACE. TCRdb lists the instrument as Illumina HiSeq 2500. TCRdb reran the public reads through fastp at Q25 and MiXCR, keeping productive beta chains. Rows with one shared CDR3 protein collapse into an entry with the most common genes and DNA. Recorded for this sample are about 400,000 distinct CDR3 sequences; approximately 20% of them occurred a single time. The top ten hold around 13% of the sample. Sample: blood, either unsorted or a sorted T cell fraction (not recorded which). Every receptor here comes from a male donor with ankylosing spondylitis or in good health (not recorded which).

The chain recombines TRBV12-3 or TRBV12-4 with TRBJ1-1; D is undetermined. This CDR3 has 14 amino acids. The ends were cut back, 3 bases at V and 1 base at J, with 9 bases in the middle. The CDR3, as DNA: TGTGCCAGCAGTTTCGCGCGAGGGAACACTGAAGCTTTCTTT. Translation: CASSFARGNTEAFF.

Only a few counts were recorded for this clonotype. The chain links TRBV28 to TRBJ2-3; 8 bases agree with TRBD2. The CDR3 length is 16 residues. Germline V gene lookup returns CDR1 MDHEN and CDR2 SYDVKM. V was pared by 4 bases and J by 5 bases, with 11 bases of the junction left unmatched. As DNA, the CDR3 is TGTGCCAGCAGTTCCCCCCAGGTAGCGGGGTTAGATACGCAGTATTTT. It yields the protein CASSSPQVAGLDTQYF.

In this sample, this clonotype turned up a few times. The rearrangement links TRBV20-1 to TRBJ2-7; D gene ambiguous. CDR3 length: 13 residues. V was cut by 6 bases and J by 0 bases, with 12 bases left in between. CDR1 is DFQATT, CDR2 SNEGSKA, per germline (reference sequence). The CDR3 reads CSARLSYSYEQYF. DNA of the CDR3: TGCAGTGCCAGACTGTCTTACTCCTACGAGCAGTACTTC.

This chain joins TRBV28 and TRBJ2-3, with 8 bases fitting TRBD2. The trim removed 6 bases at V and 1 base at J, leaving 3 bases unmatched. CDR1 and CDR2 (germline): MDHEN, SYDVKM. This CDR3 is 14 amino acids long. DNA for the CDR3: TGTGCCAGCAGGGGGCGGGGGGGCACAGATACGCAGTATTTT. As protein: CASRGRGGTDTQYF.

The CDR3 loop is CASSQDSVDNEQFF. CDR3 sequence (DNA): TGTGCCAGCAGCCAAGATTCGGTCGACAATGAGCAGTTCTTC. V is TRBV14 and J is TRBJ2-1; no definite D call. V shed 0 bases and J shed 5 bases, with 8 bases lying between them. CDR1 is SGHDN and CDR2 is FVKESK in the germline V gene. CDR3 length: 14 residues. The full variable domain, in which reference TRBV14 and TRBJ2-1 provide the parts outside the CDR3, is EAGVTQFPSHSVIEKGQTVTLRCDPISGHDNLYWYRRVMGKEIKFLLHFVKESKQDESGMPNNRFLAERTGGTYSTLKVQPAELEDSGVYFCASSQDSVDNEQFFGPGTRLTVL.

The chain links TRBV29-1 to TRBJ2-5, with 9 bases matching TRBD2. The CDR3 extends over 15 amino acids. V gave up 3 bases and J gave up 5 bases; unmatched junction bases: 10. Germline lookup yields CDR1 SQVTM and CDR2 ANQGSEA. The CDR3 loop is CSVEGLGGGDETQYF. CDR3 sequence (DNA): TGCAGCGTTGAGGGGCTGGGCGGGGGGGATGAGACCCAGTACTTC.

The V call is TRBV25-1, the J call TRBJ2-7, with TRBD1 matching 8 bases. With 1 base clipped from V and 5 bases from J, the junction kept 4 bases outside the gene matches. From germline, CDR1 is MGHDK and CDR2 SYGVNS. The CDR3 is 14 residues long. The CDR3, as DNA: TGTGCCAGCAGTGAATGGACAGGGTGGAACGAGCAGTACTTC. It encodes CASSEWTGWNEQYF.

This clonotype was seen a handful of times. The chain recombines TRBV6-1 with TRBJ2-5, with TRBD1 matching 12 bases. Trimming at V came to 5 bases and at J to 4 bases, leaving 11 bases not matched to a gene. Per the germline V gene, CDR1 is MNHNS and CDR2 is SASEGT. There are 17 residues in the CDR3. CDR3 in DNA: TGTGCCAGCAGTCATTACTCCGGGACAGGGGGCTTAGAGACCCAGTACTTC. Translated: CASSHYSGTGGLETQYF.

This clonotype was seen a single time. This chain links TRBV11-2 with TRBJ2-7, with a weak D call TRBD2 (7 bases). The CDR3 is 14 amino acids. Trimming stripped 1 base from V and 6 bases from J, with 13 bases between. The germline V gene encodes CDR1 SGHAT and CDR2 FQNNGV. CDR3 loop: CASSLVGGDTEQYF. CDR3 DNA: TGTGCCAGCAGCTTAGTTGGGGGGGACACCGAGCAGTACTTC.

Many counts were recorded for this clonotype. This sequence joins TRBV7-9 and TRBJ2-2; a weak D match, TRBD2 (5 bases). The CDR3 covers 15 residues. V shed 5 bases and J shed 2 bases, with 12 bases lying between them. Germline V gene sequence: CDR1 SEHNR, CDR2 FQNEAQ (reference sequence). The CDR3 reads CASSRIRGNTGELFF. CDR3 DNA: TGTGCCAGCAGCCGGATTCGGGGAAACACCGGGGAGCTGTTTTTT.

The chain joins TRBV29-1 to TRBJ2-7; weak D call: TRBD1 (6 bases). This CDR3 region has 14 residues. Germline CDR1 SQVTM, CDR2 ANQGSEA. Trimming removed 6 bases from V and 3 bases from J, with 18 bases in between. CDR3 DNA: TGCAGCGTCCCAGACCCGGACAGTCTCTACGAGCAGTACTTC. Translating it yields CSVPDPDSLYEQYF.